This T cell receptor (beta chain) was captured in a study of blood T cells in healthy people across ages. The use of a sample-barcoded 5' primer and a J-beta primer mix characterized a second PCR of about 7 to 12 cycles. TCRdb reprocessed the 5' RACE reads via MiXCR and lists one record per CDR3 protein. The sample yields 1 million or so distinct CDR3 sequences, approximately 26% seen once. Germline V gene lookup returns CDR1 SGDLS and CDR2 YYNGEE. The CDR3 loop spans 17 amino acids. These sequences were also reported in another study, on T cells of mothers and their children.

The chain combines TRBV9 with TRBJ2-5; 10 nucleotides agree with TRBD1. The J call may be mistaken, given a closer DNA end match to TRBJ2-7. The source is a girl aged 2 to 9 in good health. Sequenced material: blood. The CDR3 spells CASSGPPTGTGDDEQYF. For the CDR3, the DNA is TGTGCCAGCAGTGGACCTCCCACCGGGACAGGGGACGACGAGCAGTACTTC.